The next 13 T cell receptor beta chains were all read from a single sample in a study of T cell changes during pregnancy in multiple sclerosis. Clones were read by immunoSEQ multiplex PCR, and TCRdb kept only the in-frame ones, dropping some. The sample records 70,000 to 95,000 clones, roughly 91% being singletons. Sample: peripheral blood, taken in the first trimester of pregnancy. All receptors come from a female donor with multiple sclerosis, enrolled in a pregnancy study.

The chain carries TRBV2 and TRBJ1-1, with D tentatively TRBD1 (6 bases). V was clipped by 6 bases and J by 3 bases, with 17 bases between them. The CDR3 extends over 15 amino acids. The V gene's germline CDR1 is SNHLY and CDR2 FYNNEI. Written as DNA, the CDR3 is TGTGCCAGCAGCGTCTTACAGGGTTTTCACACTGAAGCTTTCTTT. It specifies CASSVLQGFHTEAFF.

V usage is TRBV15 and J usage is TRBJ1-1, with D perhaps TRBD1 (5 bases). V lost 2 bases, J lost 3 bases, and 13 bases lay in between. CDR3 length: 15 residues. Germline lookup yields CDR1 LNHNV and CDR2 YYDKDF (reference sequence). In DNA form, the CDR3 reads TGTGCCACCAGCAGACAGGGTAAGATGGACACTGAAGCTTTCTTT. Translation gives CATSRQGKMDTEAFF.

The V gene is TRBV5-1, the J gene TRBJ2-3, with TRBD2 matching 12 bases. This CDR3 contains 19 residues. The J segment lost 2 bases and the V segment lost 0 bases, leaving 10 bases of the junction unmatched. From germline, CDR1 is SGHRS and CDR2 YFSETQ. CDR3 nucleotides: TGCGCCAGCAGCTTGGGGGCTAGCGGGGGGGCCTTTGACACAGATACGCAGTATTTT. It yields the protein CASSLGASGGAFDTDTQYF.

The chain links TRBV7-9 to TRBJ2-7; TRBD1 matches at 8 bases. The CDR3 is made up of 14 amino acids. Germline assignment: CDR1 SEHNR and CDR2 FQNEAQ (reference sequence). V dropped 5 bases and J dropped 2; count of bases not matched to a gene: 5. CDR3 in amino acids: CASSLDRAAYEQYF. The CDR3 DNA follows: TGTGCCAGCAGCCTGGACAGGGCAGCCTACGAGCAGTACTTC.

This clone was observed a single time. The rearrangement uses TRBV18 and TRBJ1-1; D is unclear. This CDR3 spans 12 amino acids. Trimming took 2 bases from V and 4 from J, leaving 5 bases between them. CDR1 and CDR2 (germline): KGHSH, LQKENI. CDR3 nucleotides: TGTGCCAGCTCACCAGGGCCCACTGAAGCTTTCTTT. Its translation: CASSPGPTEAFF. Filled out from reference TRBV18 and TRBJ1-1, the complete variable domain reads NAGVMQNPRHLVRRRGQEARLRCSPMKGHSHVYWYRQLPEEGLKFMVYLQKENIIDESGMPKERFSAEFPKEGPSILRIQQVVRGDSAAYFCASSPGPTEAFFGQGTRLTVV.

The V call is TRBV5-1, the J call TRBJ1-1; D call uncertain. Trimming stripped 3 bases from V and 3 bases from J, with 9 bases between. The CDR3 contains 13 residues. Germline CDR1 SGHRS, CDR2 YFSETQ. CDR3 amino acids: CASSWAGDTEAFF. CDR3 DNA sequence: TGCGCCAGCAGCTGGGCGGGAGACACTGAAGCTTTCTTT. The variable domain in full, completed from reference TRBV5-1 and TRBJ1-1, reads KAGVTQTPRYLIKTRGQQVTLSCSPISGHRSVSWYQQTPGQGLQFLFEYFSETQRNKGNFPGRFSGRQFSNSRSEMNVSTLELGDSALYLCASSWAGDTEAFFGQGTRLTVV.

This chain uses TRBV15 with TRBJ1-2, with D unclear. CDR1 and CDR2 from the germline V gene are LNHNV and YYDKDF (reference sequence). The CDR3 is made up of 15 amino acids. Trimming took 0 bases from V and 1 from J, leaving 9 bases between them. DNA of the CDR3: TGTGCCACCAGCAGAGATCATGCAGATAACTATGGCTACACCTTC. Its translation: CATSRDHADNYGYTF.

This clone has more than one count but fewer than ten. This rearrangement joins TRBV7-6 to TRBJ2-2, with D tentatively TRBD1 (7 bases). Looked up from germline, CDR1 is SGHVS and CDR2 is FNYEAQ. The V and J ends lost 5 bases and 5 bases respectively, with 15 bases between them. The CDR3 has 15 amino acids. Written as DNA, the CDR3 is TGTGCCAGCAGCCCCGGCAGGGGGGTAACCGGGGAGCTGTTTTTT. Protein: CASSPGRGVTGELFF.

The gene calls are TRBV25-1 and TRBJ1-1; 9 bases match TRBD1. The CDR3 runs to 16 residues. J gave up 6 bases and V 3 bases, and 11 bases lay outside the gene matches. Looked up from germline, CDR1 is MGHDK and CDR2 is SYGVNS. The CDR3 here is CASSDGTGWPGAEAFF. The CDR3 coding sequence is TGTGCCAGCAGTGACGGGACAGGGTGGCCAGGAGCTGAAGCTTTCTTT. The full variable domain, with the rest looked up from reference TRBV25-1 and TRBJ1-1, is EADIYQTPRYLVIGTGKKITLECSQTMGHDKMYWYQQDPGMELHLIHYSYGVNSTEKGDLSSESTVSRIRTEHFPLTLESARPSHTSQYLCASSDGTGWPGAEAFFGQGTRLTVV.

The chain joins TRBV7-3 to TRBJ2-7; TRBD1 is a possible D gene (5 bases). The V end was cut by 7 bases, the J end by 0 bases, with 13 bases between. This CDR3 comprises 14 residues. In germline, CDR1 is SGHTA, CDR2 FQGTGA. The CDR3 nucleotides read TGTGCCAGCAAGCTCGACAGCAACTCCTACGAGCAGTACTTC. It codes for CASKLDSNSYEQYF.

This chain connects TRBV6-5 to TRBJ1-1, with 12 nucleotides matching TRBD1. Per the germline V gene, CDR1 is MNHEY and CDR2 is SVGAGI. The V segment lost 4 bases and the J segment 1 base; nucleotides outside the gene matches: 4. The CDR3 sequence is 16 residues long. The CDR3 DNA reads TGTGCCAGCAGTTGGGACAGGGGGCTACGGAACACTGAAGCTTTCTTT. Its protein is CASSWDRGLRNTEAFF.

This chain connects TRBV5-4 to TRBJ2-7; D might be TRBD1 (5 bases). From germline, CDR1 is SGHNT and CDR2 YYREEE (reference sequence). This CDR3 spans 14 amino acids. With 2 bases removed from V and 1 base from J, the gap between germline ends came to 10 bases. DNA of the CDR3: TGTGCCAGCAGCTTTTTGTCAGGGTCCTACGAGCAGTACTTC. Its protein product is CASSFLSGSYEQYF.

The chain joins TRBV27 to TRBJ1-6; D is ambiguous. In germline, CDR1 is MNHEY, CDR2 SMNVEV (reference sequence). The CDR3 totals 16 residues. Deletions cut 0 bases from V and 4 bases from J, with 10 bases between. This CDR3 reads CASSLSGPQYNSPLHF. The CDR3 DNA sequence: TGTGCCAGCAGTTTATCGGGCCCGCAGTATAATTCACCCCTCCACTTT.